The 28 T cell receptor beta chains listed next were all sequenced from one sample in a study of T cells after yellow fever vaccination. TCRdb processed the 5' RACE reads anew with MiXCR; each CDR3 protein has one entry. This sample has 500,000 to 550,000 distinct CDR3 sequences, with less than 25% found just once. The sample in question was PBMCs, obtained 21 days after the first yellow fever vaccination. The receptors stem from a man between 18 and 35 years old who received the YFV17D yellow fever vaccine.

This clonotype was seen only a few times. The V and J genes are TRBV24-1 and TRBJ2-2; 7 nucleotides agree with TRBD1. The CDR3 length is 14 residues. Trimming at V came to 6 bases and at J to 5 bases, leaving 5 bases not matched to a gene. Looked up from germline, CDR1 is KGHDR and CDR2 is SFDVKD. DNA for the CDR3: TGTGCCACCAGTCCCACAGGGGTGACCGGGGAGCTGTTTTTT. It specifies CATSPTGVTGELFF.

This clonotype was found a few times. V and J are TRBV3-1 and TRBJ2-1; D is unresolved. Germline CDR1 reads LGHDT; CDR2 reads YNNKEL (reference sequence). V shed 0 bases and J shed 6 bases, with 9 bases lying between them. CDR3 size: 14 residues. The CDR3 sequence is CASSQDNNFNEQFF. The CDR3 coding sequence is TGTGCCAGCAGCCAAGATAACAACTTCAATGAGCAGTTCTTC.

This clonotype was recorded a few times. This chain uses TRBV5-6 with TRBJ2-1; the match to TRBD1 covers 10 bases. Per germline, CDR1 SGHDT and CDR2 YYEEEE. V lost 4 bases and J lost 9; bases outside the gene matches: 7. The CDR3 runs 14 residues. CDR3 in amino acids: CASSPDRGRGEQFF. CDR3 in DNA: TGTGCCAGCAGCCCCGACAGGGGGCGGGGTGAGCAGTTCTTC.

CDR3 coding DNA: TGTGCCACCAGTGATCGGGGACAGAACTATGGCTACACCTTC. This translates into CATSDRGQNYGYTF. The J gene is TRBJ1-2, the V gene TRBV24-1; 7 nucleotides agree with TRBD1. V trimming: 3 bases; J trimming: 2 bases; junction bases outside the gene matches: 2. Per germline, CDR1 KGHDR and CDR2 SFDVKD. There are 14 residues in the CDR3.

The chain is built from TRBV6-4 and TRBJ1-5; D unclear. Germline loops: CDR1 MRHNA, CDR2 SNTAGT. CDR3 size: 13 residues. V gave up 4 bases and J gave up 4 bases, with 8 bases separating them. The DNA of the CDR3 is TGTGCCAGCAGTGCGTCGGCAAATCAGCCCCAGCATTTT. Amino acids: CASSASANQPQHF.

In the case of this clonotype: The limits of the CDR3 on the DNA are not certain, so only TCRdb's listed CDR3 is given. The CDR3 sequence: CASSSSTGRNYGYTF. This sequence joins TRBV28 and TRBJ1-2; TRBD1 is the table's D call and was not checked against the DNA. Germline CDR1 and CDR2: MDHEN and SYDVKM. The CDR3 has 15 amino acids, counting both end residues.

This clonotype was observed a handful of times. The chain couples TRBV4-3 to TRBJ1-4; 10 bases fit TRBD1. In germline, CDR1 is LGHNA, CDR2 YSLEER. V was clipped by 5 bases and J by 6 bases; unmatched bases: 9. The CDR3 totals 16 residues. This CDR3 reads CASSYSLGTGDEKLFF. The CDR3 bases are TGCGCCAGCAGCTATAGCCTCGGGACAGGGGATGAAAAACTGTTTTTT.

This clonotype was seen a handful of times. The J gene is TRBJ1-1, the V gene TRBV12-3 or TRBV12-4, with 7 bases lining up with TRBD1. After removal of 7 bases from V and 2 bases from J, the junction contained 7 bases not matched to a gene. The CDR3 runs to 14 residues. The CDR3 DNA follows: TGTGCCAGCACCCTGACAGGGAGAAACACTGAAGCTTTCTTT. It codes for CASTLTGRNTEAFF.

The J gene is TRBJ2-1, the V gene TRBV6-2 or TRBV6-3; weak D call: TRBD1 (6 bases). Germline V gene sequence: CDR1 MNHEY, CDR2 SVGEGT. This CDR3 has 14 amino acids. The V gene lost 7 bases and the J gene lost 4 bases, with 14 bases spanning the gap. The CDR3 loop reads CASMKNTGYNEQFF. The CDR3 nucleotides are TGTGCCAGCATGAAGAACACAGGGTACAATGAGCAGTTCTTC.

This clonotype has just a few counts. V usage is TRBV7-9 and J usage is TRBJ2-5; 11 nucleotides agree with TRBD1. The CDR3 has 16 residues. Trimming removed 5 bases from V and 4 bases from J; junction bases left unmatched: 9. CDR1 is SEHNR, CDR2 FQNEAQ, per germline (reference sequence). DNA for the CDR3: TGTGCCAGCAGCCCTTCGGGACAGGGGGTACGAGAGACCCAGTACTTC. It encodes CASSPSGQGVRETQYF.

This clonotype was counted ten times or more. The chain recombines TRBV24-1 with TRBJ1-1; D uncertain. The germline V and J ends were trimmed by 3 bases and 6 bases, with 7 bases remaining between them. This CDR3 comprises 12 residues. Germline loops: CDR1 KGHDR, CDR2 SFDVKD. CDR3 nucleotides: TGTGCCACCAGTGATGGGGTGGCTGAAGCTTTCTTT. It specifies CATSDGVAEAFF.

V usage is TRBV30 and J usage is TRBJ1-5; no definite D call. Trimming removed 0 bases from V and 8 bases from J, with 14 bases in between. Germline V gives CDR1 GTSNPN, CDR2 SVGIG (reference sequence). The CDR3 has 14 amino acids. The CDR3 loop reads CAWSVATQGKPQHF. CDR3 bases: TGTGCCTGGAGTGTAGCCACCCAAGGCAAGCCCCAGCATTTT.

The chain recombines TRBV5-1 with TRBJ2-5; TRBD1 matches at 9 bases. The ends lost 5 bases at V and 3 bases at J; junction bases unmatched: 8. Per the germline V gene, CDR1 is SGHRS and CDR2 is YFSETQ. The CDR3 length is 15 residues. CDR3 sequence (DNA): TGCGCCAGCAGTCGATGGACAGGGGAGGAAGAGACCCAGTACTTC. Its protein is CASSRWTGEEETQYF. The full variable domain, completed using reference TRBV5-1 and TRBJ2-5, is KAGVTQTPRYLIKTRGQQVTLSCSPISGHRSVSWYQQTPGQGLQFLFEYFSETQRNKGNFPGRFSGRQFSNSRSEMNVSTLELGDSALYLCASSRWTGEEETQYFGPGTRLLVL.

This clonotype was picked up a small number of times. The chain combines TRBV28 with TRBJ2-3; tentatively, D is TRBD1 (5 bases). The CDR3 runs 14 residues. Germline-derived CDR1 and CDR2 are MDHEN and SYDVKM. Trimming took off 11 bases at V and 2 bases at J, with 17 bases between the two ends. The CDR3 DNA reads as TGTGCCGGTTCAAGGGGCTCATACACAGATACGCAGTATTTT. It specifies CAGSRGSYTDTQYF.

In nucleotides, the CDR3 is TGTGCCAGCAGCCAAGACGTAGGCACCGGGGAGCTGTTTTTT. The encoded protein is CASSQDVGTGELFF. The chain has TRBV14 and TRBJ2-2; D unresolved. CDR1 is SGHDN, CDR2 FVKESK, per germline. V was shortened by 0 bases and J by 4 bases, with 6 bases between the two germline ends. The CDR3 runs to 14 residues.

V usage is TRBV7-2 and J usage is TRBJ2-7, with 11 bases matching TRBD2. Germline-derived CDR1 and CDR2 are SGHTA and FQGNSA. The CDR3 covers 16 residues. Trimming took 5 bases from V and 3 from J; bases not matched to a gene: 9. CDR3 loop: CASSQSGTSGNYEQYF. CDR3 sequence (DNA): TGTGCCAGCAGCCAGAGCGGGACTAGCGGAAACTACGAGCAGTACTTC.

This clonotype was detected many times. The chain couples TRBV7-2 to TRBJ2-3, with 9 bases that match TRBD2. From germline, CDR1 is SGHTA and CDR2 FQGNSA. CDR3 length: 14 residues. The V segment lost 4 bases and the J segment 8 bases; nucleotides outside the gene matches: 7. Written as DNA, the CDR3 is TGTGCCAGCAGCTCTGAGCGGGGGGTCCGTACGCAGTATTTT. Translating gives CASSSERGVRTQYF.

This clonotype came up many times. The chain links TRBV6-2 or TRBV6-3 to TRBJ2-7; 10 bases are a match to TRBD1. J lost 2 bases, V lost 4 bases, and 11 bases had no gene match. The CDR3 extends over 17 amino acids. CDR1 and CDR2 (germline): MNHEY, SVGEGT. CDR3 sequence (DNA): TGTGCCAGCAGTTTACCGGGACAGGGGTTTGCGGCCTACGAGCAGTACTTC. Its protein is CASSLPGQGFAAYEQYF.

The J gene is TRBJ2-7, the V gene TRBV21-1. TRBV21-1 is deemed a pseudogene. The CDR3 is 13 amino acids. The CDR3 loop is CASSKIGAYEQYV. The CDR3 coding sequence is TGTGCCAGCAGCAAAATAGGTGCCTACGAGCAGTACGTC.

The rearrangement links TRBV12-3 or TRBV12-4 to TRBJ2-5; 8 nucleotides agree with TRBD2. V lost 8 bases, J lost 0 bases, and 14 bases stayed unmatched. The CDR3 consists of 17 residues. The CDR3 sequence is CASAFGSLAGYQETQYF. CDR3 in DNA: TGTGCCAGCGCCTTTGGGTCCTTAGCGGGATACCAAGAGACCCAGTACTTC.

The table lists this clonotype with a few counts. This sequence joins TRBV28 and TRBJ1-3; D is unclear. CDR1 is MDHEN, CDR2 SYDVKM, per germline. The CDR3 runs to 15 residues. Trimming pared 1 base from V and 3 bases from J, leaving 10 bases between. The CDR3 DNA follows: TGTGCCAGCAGTTTATTGGCTAGTCTTGGAAACACCATATATTTT. Protein sequence: CASSLLASLGNTIYF.

This clonotype was seen a few times. This chain links TRBV4-2 with TRBJ2-4; D possibly corresponds to TRBD2 (6 bases). The V and J ends lost 1 base and 0 bases respectively, with 10 bases between them. CDR3 length: 16 residues. The germline V gene has CDR1 LGHNA and CDR2 YNFKEQ. The CDR3 protein is CASSQGEALAKNIQYF. CDR3 bases: TGTGCCAGCAGCCAAGGGGAGGCCTTAGCCAAAAACATTCAGTACTTC.

This chain joins TRBV5-5 and TRBJ2-6; possibly TRBD1 for D (5 bases). The V gene's germline CDR1 is SGHKS and CDR2 YYEKEE (reference sequence). Between the trimmed V and J ends, which lost 1 base and 2 bases, there was a span of 10 bases. The CDR3 is 16 amino acids. Written as DNA, the CDR3 is TGTGCCAGCAGCTTGCAAGGGGCTGCTGGGGCCAACGTCCTGACTTTC. Its protein product is CASSLQGAAGANVLTF.

The rearrangement links TRBV7-6 to TRBJ1-5; perhaps TRBD1 as D (5 bases). This CDR3 region has 14 residues. Per the germline V gene, CDR1 is SGHVS and CDR2 is FNYEAQ. Trimming shortened V by 3 bases and J by 3 bases, and 9 bases separated the two germline ends. The CDR3 protein is CASSFAGINQPQHF. The CDR3 DNA follows: TGTGCCAGCAGCTTTGCAGGGATCAATCAGCCCCAGCATTTT.

The chain employs TRBV7-3 and TRBJ2-3; 8 bases fit TRBD1. Germline V lookup: CDR1 SGHTA, CDR2 FQGTGA. This CDR3 is built from 19 residues. The junction had 16 bases not matched to a gene; V was cut back by 4 bases and J by 1 base. As DNA, the CDR3 is TGTGCCAGCAGCTCTCTTGTTGCCGACAGGGGATGGGGCACAGATACGCAGTATTTT. Protein sequence: CASSSLVADRGWGTDTQYF.

V usage is TRBV12-3 or TRBV12-4 and J usage is TRBJ1-4; a possible D gene is TRBD1 (6 bases). The CDR3 is 13 residues long. Trimming shortened V by 5 bases and J by 8 bases, and 12 bases separated the two germline ends. The CDR3: CASSRGQPEKLFF. CDR3 bases: TGTGCCAGCAGTCGCGGACAGCCAGAAAAACTGTTTTTT.

V usage is TRBV6-5 and J usage is TRBJ1-6; 7 nucleotides align to TRBD1. Germline CDR1 is MNHEY and CDR2 is SVGAGI. Trimming took 5 bases from V and 0 from J; bases not matched to a gene: 7. The CDR3 consists of 17 residues. CDR3 bases: TGTGCCAGCAGTCTACAGGGGACCAGCTCCTATAATTCACCCCTCCACTTT. Translation: CASSLQGTSSYNSPLHF.

This clonotype was seen only a few times. The chain couples TRBV6-5 to TRBJ2-5; D may match TRBD1 or TRBD2 (5 bases each). Trimming removed 2 bases at V and 4 bases at J, with 11 bases between. The CDR3 length is 14 residues. The V gene's germline CDR1 is MNHEY and CDR2 SVGAGI. The CDR3 loop reads CASSYGTVVETQYF. The DNA of the CDR3 is TGTGCCAGCAGTTACGGGACGGTCGTAGAGACCCAGTACTTC.